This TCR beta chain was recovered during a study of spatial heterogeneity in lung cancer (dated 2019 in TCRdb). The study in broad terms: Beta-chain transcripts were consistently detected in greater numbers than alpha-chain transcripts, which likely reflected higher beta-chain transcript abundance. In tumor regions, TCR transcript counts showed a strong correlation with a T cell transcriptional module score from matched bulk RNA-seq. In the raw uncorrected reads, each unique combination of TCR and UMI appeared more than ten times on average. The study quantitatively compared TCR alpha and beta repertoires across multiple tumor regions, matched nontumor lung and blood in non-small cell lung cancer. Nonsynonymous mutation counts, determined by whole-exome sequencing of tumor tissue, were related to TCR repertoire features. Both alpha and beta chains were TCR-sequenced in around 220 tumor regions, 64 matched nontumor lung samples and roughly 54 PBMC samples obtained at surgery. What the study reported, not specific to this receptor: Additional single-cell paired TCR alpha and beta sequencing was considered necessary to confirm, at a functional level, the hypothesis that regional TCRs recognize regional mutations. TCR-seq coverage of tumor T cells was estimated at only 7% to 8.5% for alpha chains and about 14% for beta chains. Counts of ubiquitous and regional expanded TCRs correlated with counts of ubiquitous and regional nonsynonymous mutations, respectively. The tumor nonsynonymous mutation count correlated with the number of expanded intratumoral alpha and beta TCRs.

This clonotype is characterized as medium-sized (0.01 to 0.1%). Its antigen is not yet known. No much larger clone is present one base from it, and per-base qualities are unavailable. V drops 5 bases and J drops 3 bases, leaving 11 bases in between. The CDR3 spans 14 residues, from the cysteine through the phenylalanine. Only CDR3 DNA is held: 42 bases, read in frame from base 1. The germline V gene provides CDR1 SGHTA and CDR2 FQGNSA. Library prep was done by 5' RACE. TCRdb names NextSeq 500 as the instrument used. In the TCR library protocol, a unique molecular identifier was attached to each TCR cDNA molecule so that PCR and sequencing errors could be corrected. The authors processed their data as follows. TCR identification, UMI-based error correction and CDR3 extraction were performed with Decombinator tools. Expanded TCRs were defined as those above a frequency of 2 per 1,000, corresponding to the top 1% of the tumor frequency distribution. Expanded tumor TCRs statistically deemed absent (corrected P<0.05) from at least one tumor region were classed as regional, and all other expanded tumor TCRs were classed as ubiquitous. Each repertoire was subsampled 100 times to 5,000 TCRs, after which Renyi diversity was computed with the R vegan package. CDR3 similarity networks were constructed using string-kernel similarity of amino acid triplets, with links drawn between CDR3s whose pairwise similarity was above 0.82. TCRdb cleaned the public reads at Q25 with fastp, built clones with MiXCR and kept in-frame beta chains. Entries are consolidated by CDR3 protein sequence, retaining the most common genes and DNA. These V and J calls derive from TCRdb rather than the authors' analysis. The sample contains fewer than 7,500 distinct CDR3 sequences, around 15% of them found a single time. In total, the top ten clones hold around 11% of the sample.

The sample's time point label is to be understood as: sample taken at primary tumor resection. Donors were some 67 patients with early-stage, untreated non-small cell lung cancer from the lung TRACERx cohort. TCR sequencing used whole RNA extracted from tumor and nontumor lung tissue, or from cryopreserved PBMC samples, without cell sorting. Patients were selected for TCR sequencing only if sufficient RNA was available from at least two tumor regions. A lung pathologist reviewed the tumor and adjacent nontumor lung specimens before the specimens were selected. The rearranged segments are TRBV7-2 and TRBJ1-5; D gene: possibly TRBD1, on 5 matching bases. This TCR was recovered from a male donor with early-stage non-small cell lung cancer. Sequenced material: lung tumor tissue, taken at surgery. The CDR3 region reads CASSVTGFNQPQHF. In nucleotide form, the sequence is TGTGCCAGCAGCGTTACAGGCTTCAATCAGCCCCAGCATTTT. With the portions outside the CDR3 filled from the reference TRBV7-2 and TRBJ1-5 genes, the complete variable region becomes GAGVSQSPSNKVTEKGKDVELRCDPISGHTALYWYRQSLGQGLEFLIYFQGNSAPDKSGLPSDRFSAERTGGSVSTLTIQRTQQEDSAVYLCASSVTGFNQPQHFGDGTRLSIL.